This section outlines one T cell receptor (beta chain) sequence together with its context. No antigen is known for it. This sample is part of a study of T-cell reconstitution after alpha-beta-depleted transplantation in children. Findings and limits, study-wide: Reportedly, roughly two months post-transplant, alpha-beta T cells arose from several hundred expanded graft clones. When one year had passed after transplant, most T-cell counts and diversity came from newly produced T cells. Certain patients had high TCRbeta diversity at day 60, and it came from recipient T cells and thymic progenitors that survived.

CDR1 and CDR2 (germline): DFQATT, SNEGSKA (reference sequence). V shed 4 bases, J shed 12 bases, and the junction held 16 bases outside the gene matches. This CDR3 contains 15 residues. Unique molecular identifiers were used in preparing the TCRbeta library. TCRdb redid the calling of the PCR reads with MiXCR, one entry per CDR3 protein. The table lists about 200,000 distinct CDR3 sequences, roughly a sixth of them singletons, with 43% in the top ten. The receptor comes from a male patient under 10 years old who had a stem cell transplant for acute lymphoblastic leukemia, so the T cells may come from the graft donor. Material: PBMCs, mostly from graft donor cells, obtained 360 days after TCRalphabeta/CD19-depleted stem cell transplant. The chain combines TRBV20-1 with TRBJ2-1; 9 bases line up with TRBD2. CDR3 sequence (DNA): TGCAGTGCTACCTTACATAGCGGGGGAAAGGGGGGGCAGTTCTTC. Residues: CSATLHSGGKGGQFF.